This paragraph covers one TCR beta chain sequence. The data derive from a study of long-term antiretroviral therapy in people with HIV. At the survey level, the v3.0 immunoSEQ assay was run. Profiled with immunoSEQ multiplex PCR; TCRdb holds only in-frame clones, not every one. The sample comprises around 20,000 clones, 79% of which are singletons, and under 8% rests with the top ten. There are 13 residues in the CDR3. With 1 base removed from V and 9 bases from J, the gap between germline ends came to 11 bases. Germline values: CDR1 LGHNA, CDR2 YSLEER. The chain is built from TRBV4-3 and TRBJ2-3; possibly TRBD2 for D (5 bases). The sequencing here drew on unsorted PBMCs, taken at the start of antiretroviral therapy, before treatment. The source is a young man with HIV. In nucleotides, the CDR3 is TGCGCCAGCAGCCAAGTTCGCGGGCAGACGCAGTATTTT. It is translated as CASSQVRGQTQYF.